This T cell receptor beta chain stems from a study of blood T cell repertoires in COVID-19. TCRdb's table, derived via immunoSEQ multiplex PCR, lists solely in-frame clones and lacks some. The table records about 210,000 clones, 80% to 90% of them present only once. V lost 2 bases, J lost 7 bases, and 5 bases lay in between. The CDR3 extends over 11 amino acids. This sequence was found in a man in his forties or fifties who had recovered from COVID-19. Sequenced material: peripheral blood. The gene calls are TRBV12-3 or TRBV12-4 and TRBJ2-5; D gene unclear. The CDR3: CASSLLGTQYF. The CDR3 coding sequence is TGTGCCAGCAGTTTACTCGGGACCCAGTACTTC.